The 3 T cell receptor beta chains below all came from one sample that was sequenced in a study of blood T cell repertoires in COVID-19. Only in-frame clones appear in the TCRdb table, and some are missing; sequencing was by immunoSEQ multiplex PCR. The table has 25,000 to 35,000 clones, around 90% seen once; the top ten hold less than 15%. The specimen was peripheral blood. The receptors come from a human donor in a cohort sampled during active COVID-19. The donor label of this sample is uncertain.

The chain is built from TRBV11-3 and TRBJ2-5, with TRBD2 identical over 7 bases. J was trimmed by 5 bases and V by 1 base; bases with no gene match: 10. The germline CDR1 and CDR2 sequences are SGHNT and YENEEA. The CDR3 extends over 16 amino acids. This chain's CDR3 is CASSLAGGGPSETQYF. DNA of the CDR3: TGTGCCAGCAGCTTAGCTGGGGGAGGGCCTTCGGAGACCCAGTACTTC. Full variable domain (outside the CDR3, taken from reference TRBV11-3 and TRBJ2-5): EAGVVQSPRYKIIEKKQPVAFWCNPISGHNTLYWYLQNLGQGPELLIRYENEEAVDDSQLPKDRFSAERLKGVDSTLKIQPAELGDSAVYLCASSLAGGGPSETQYFGPGTRLLVL.

V and J are TRBV2 and TRBJ2-2; maybe TRBD1 (5 bases). Trimming left V 8 bases short and J 7 bases short, with 17 bases between. Looked up from germline, CDR1 is SNHLY and CDR2 is FYNNEI. This CDR3 contains 14 residues. The CDR3 spells CASAQDKGYGELFF. For the CDR3, the DNA is TGTGCCAGCGCCCAGGACAAAGGATACGGGGAGCTGTTTTTT.

The CDR3 nucleotides are TGTGCCAGCTCACCACTTACAGGGACGGAGACCCAGTACTTC. Protein product: CASSPLTGTETQYF. This rearrangement joins TRBV18 to TRBJ2-5; D is possibly TRBD1 (6 bases). Germline CDR1 is KGHSH and CDR2 is LQKENI. CDR3 length: 14 amino acids. V gave up 1 base and J gave up 5 bases, with 11 bases separating them.